This T cell receptor (beta chain) appears in the sequencing data of a study of spatial heterogeneity in lung cancer. Findings and limits, study-wide: The estimated TCR-seq coverage of tumor T cells amounted to roughly 7% when looking at alpha chains and more than 12% when looking at beta chains. Tracking of tumor mutation counts was seen in expanded intratumoral alpha and beta TCR counts.

Each CDR3 protein gets one entry after TCRdb re-called the 5' RACE reads with MiXCR. The table records about 18,000 distinct CDR3 sequences, 9.5% to 10% of them present only once. This clonotype occurred many times. The target antigen is unknown. The library was built for alpha chains, so this beta chain is an off-target read and its size means little. Specified time point: sample taken at primary tumor resection. CDR1 MNHEY and CDR2 SVGAGI come from the germline V gene. The CDR3 is made up of 13 amino acids. Trimming cost V 9 bases and J 0 bases, with 9 bases left between them. The V gene is TRBV6-5, the J gene TRBJ1-3; no definite D call. The sequence was collected from a female donor with early-stage non-small cell lung cancer. Sequences were derived from lung tumor tissue, sampled at surgery. The CDR3 DNA follows: TGTGCCAGGACTAACTGCTCTGGAAACACCATATATTTT. Its translation is CARTNCSGNTIYF.